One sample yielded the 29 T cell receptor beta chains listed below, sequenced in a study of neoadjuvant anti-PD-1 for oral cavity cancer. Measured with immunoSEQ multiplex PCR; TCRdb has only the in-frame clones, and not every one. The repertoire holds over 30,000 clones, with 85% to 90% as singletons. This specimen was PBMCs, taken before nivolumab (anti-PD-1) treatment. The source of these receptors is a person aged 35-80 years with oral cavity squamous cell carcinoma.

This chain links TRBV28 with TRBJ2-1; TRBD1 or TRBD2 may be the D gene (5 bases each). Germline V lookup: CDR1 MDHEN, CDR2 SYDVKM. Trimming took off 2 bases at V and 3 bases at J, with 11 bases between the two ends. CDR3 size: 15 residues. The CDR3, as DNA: TGTGCCAGCAGTTTAGGGACCCAAGGCTACAATGAGCAGTTCTTC. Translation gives CASSLGTQGYNEQFF.

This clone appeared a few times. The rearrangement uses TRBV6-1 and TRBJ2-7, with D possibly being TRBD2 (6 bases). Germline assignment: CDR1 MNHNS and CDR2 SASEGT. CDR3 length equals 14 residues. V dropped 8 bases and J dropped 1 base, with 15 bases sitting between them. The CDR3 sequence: CASVVGTPSYEQYF. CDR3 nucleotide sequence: TGTGCCAGCGTTGTTGGGACTCCTTCCTACGAGCAGTACTTC.

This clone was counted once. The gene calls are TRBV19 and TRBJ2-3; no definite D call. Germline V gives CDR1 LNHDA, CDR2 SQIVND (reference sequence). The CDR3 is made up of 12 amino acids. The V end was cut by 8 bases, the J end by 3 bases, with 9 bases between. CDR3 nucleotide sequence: TGTGCCAGTGGTGCCATGACAGATACGCAGTATTTT. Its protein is CASGAMTDTQYF. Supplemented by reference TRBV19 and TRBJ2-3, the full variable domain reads DGGITQSPKYLFRKEGQNVTLSCEQNLNHDAMYWYRQDPGQGLRLIYYSQIVNDFQKGDIAEGYSVSREKKESFPLTVTSAQKNPTAFYLCASGAMTDTQYFGPGTRLTVL.

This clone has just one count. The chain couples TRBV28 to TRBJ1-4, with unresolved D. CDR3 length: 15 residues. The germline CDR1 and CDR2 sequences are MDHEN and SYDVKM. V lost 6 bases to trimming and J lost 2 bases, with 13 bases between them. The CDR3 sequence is CASSSAPTTNEKLFF. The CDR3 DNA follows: TGTGCCAGCAGCTCCGCCCCCACGACTAATGAAAAACTGTTTTTT. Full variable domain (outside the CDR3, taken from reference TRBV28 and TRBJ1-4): DVKVTQSSRYLVKRTGEKVFLECVQDMDHENMFWYRQDPGLGLRLIYFSYDVKMKEKGDIPEGYSVSREKKERFSLILESASTNQTSMYLCASSSAPTTNEKLFFGSGTQLSVL.

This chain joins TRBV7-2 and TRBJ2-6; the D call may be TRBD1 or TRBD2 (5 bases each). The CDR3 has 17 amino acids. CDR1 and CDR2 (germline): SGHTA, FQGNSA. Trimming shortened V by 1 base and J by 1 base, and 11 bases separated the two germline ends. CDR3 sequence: CASSLVGGASGANVLTF. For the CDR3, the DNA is TGTGCCAGCAGCTTAGTTGGGGGAGCTTCTGGGGCCAACGTCCTGACTTTC. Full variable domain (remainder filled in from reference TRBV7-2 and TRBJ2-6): GAGVSQSPSNKVTEKGKDVELRCDPISGHTALYWYRQSLGQGLEFLIYFQGNSAPDKSGLPSDRFSAERTGGSVSTLTIQRTQQEDSAVYLCASSLVGGASGANVLTFGAGSRLTVL.

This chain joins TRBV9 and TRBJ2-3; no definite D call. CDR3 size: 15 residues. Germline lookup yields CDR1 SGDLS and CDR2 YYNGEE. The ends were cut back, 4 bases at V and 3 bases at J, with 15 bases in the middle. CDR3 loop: CASSSTVSRTDTQYF. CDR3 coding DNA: TGTGCCAGCAGCTCGACGGTAAGCCGTACAGATACGCAGTATTTT. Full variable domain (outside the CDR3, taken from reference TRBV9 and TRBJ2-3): DSGVTQTPKHLITATGQRVTLRCSPRSGDLSVYWYQQSLDQGLQFLIQYYNGEERAKGNILERFSAQQFPDLHSELNLSSLELGDSALYFCASSSTVSRTDTQYFGPGTRLTVL.

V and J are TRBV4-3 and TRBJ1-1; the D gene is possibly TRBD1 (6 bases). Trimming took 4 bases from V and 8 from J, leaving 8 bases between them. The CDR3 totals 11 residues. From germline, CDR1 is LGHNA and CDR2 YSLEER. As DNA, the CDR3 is TGCGCCAGCAGCCTAGGACAGGAAGCTTTCTTT. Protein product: CASSLGQEAFF.

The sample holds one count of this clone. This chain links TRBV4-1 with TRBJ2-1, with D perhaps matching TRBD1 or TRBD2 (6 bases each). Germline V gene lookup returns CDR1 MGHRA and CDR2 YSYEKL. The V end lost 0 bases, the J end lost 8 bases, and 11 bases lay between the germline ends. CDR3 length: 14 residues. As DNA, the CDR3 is TGCGCCAGCAGCCAAGATTGGGGGGCCTATGAGCAGTTCTTC. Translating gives CASSQDWGAYEQFF.

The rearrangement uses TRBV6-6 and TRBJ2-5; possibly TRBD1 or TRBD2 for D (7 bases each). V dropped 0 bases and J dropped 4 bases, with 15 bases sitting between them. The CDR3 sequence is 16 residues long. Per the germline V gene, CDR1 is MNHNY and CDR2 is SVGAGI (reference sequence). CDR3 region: CASSYSAGGDPETQYF. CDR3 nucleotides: TGTGCCAGCAGTTACTCGGCAGGGGGGGATCCAGAGACCCAGTACTTC.

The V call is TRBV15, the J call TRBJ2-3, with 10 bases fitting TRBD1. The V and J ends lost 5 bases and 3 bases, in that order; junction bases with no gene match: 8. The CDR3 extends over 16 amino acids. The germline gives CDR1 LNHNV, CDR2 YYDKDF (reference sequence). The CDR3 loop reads CATSPKTGGGTDTQYF. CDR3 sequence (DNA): TGTGCCACCAGCCCAAAGACAGGGGGCGGAACAGATACGCAGTATTTT.

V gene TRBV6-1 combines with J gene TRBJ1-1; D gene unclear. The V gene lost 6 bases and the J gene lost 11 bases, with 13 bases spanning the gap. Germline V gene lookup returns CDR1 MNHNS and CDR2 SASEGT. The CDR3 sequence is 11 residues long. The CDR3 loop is CASRREGQAFF. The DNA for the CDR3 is TGTGCCAGCAGGAGGGAAGGTCAGGCTTTCTTT.

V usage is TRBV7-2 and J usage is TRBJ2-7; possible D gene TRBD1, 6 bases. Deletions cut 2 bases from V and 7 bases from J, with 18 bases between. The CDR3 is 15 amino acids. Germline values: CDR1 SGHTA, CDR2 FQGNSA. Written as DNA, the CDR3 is TGTGCCAGCAGCTTATGGGGGAAACAGGGATCGGAGCAGTACTTC. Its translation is CASSLWGKQGSEQYF.

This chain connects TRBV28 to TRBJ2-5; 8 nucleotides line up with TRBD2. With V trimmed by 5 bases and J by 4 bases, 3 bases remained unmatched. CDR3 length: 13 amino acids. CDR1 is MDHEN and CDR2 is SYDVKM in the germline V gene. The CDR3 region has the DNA TGTGCCAGCAGTCGGGGGGGAGGAGAGACCCAGTACTTC. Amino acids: CASSRGGGETQYF.

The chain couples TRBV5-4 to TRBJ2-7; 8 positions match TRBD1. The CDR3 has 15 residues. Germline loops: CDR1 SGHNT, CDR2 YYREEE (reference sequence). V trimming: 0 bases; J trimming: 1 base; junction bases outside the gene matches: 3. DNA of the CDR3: TGTGCCAGCAGCTTGGACCGACAGGGGTCCTACGAGCAGTACTTC. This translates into CASSLDRQGSYEQYF.

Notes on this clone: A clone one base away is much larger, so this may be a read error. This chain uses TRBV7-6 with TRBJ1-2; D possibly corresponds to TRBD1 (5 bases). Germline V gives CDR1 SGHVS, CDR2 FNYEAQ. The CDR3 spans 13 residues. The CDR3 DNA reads TGTGCCGGCAGCTTAGATCCCGGGGGAGGCTACACCTTC. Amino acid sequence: CAGSLDPGGGYTF.

CDR3 amino acids: CSVGTGVGSSYEQYF. The CDR3 bases are TGCAGCGTTGGGACAGGGGTGGGTAGCTCCTACGAGCAGTACTTC. V gene TRBV29-1 combines with J gene TRBJ2-7; 9 positions agree with TRBD1. Germline loops: CDR1 SQVTM, CDR2 ANQGSEA. This CDR3 comprises 15 residues. J gave up 0 bases and V 4 bases, and 7 bases lay outside the gene matches.

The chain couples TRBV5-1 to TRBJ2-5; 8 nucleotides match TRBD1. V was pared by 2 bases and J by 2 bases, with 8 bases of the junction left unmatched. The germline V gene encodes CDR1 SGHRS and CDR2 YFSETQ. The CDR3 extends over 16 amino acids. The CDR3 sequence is CASSFYGDRQQETQYF. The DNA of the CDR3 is TGCGCCAGCAGCTTTTACGGGGACAGGCAACAAGAGACCCAGTACTTC.

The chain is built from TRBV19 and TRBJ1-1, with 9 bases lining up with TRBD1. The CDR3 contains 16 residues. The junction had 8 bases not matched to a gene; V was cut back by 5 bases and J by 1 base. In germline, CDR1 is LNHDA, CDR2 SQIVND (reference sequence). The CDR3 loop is CASSHGPGQGNTEAFF. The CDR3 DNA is TGTGCCAGTAGTCACGGACCGGGACAGGGGAACACTGAAGCTTTCTTT.

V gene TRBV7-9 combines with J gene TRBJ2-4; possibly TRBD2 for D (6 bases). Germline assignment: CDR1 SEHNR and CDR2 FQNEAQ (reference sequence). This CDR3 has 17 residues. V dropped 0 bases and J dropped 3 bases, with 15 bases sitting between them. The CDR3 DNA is TGTGCCAGCAGCTTAGCGGGTGGGCAGGGAGGCAAAAACATTCAGTACTTC. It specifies CASSLAGGQGGKNIQYF.

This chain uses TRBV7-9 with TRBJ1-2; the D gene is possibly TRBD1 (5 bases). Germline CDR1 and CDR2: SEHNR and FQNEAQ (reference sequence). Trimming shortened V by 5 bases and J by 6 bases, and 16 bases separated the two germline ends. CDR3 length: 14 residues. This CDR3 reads CASSRLGGVDGYTF. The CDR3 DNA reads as TGTGCCAGCAGCCGACTGGGGGGAGTGGATGGCTACACCTTC.

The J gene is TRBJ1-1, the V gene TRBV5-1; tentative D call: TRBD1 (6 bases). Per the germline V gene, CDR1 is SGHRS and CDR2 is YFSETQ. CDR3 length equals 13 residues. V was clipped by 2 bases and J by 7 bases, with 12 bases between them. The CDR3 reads CASSFGTSYEAFF. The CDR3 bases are TGCGCCAGCAGCTTCGGGACATCCTATGAAGCTTTCTTT.

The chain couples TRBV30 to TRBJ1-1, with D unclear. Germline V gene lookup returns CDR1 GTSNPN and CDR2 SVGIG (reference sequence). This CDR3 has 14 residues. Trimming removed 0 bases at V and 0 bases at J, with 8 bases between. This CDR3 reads CAWSVNTVNTEAFF. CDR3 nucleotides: TGTGCCTGGAGTGTAAATACAGTGAACACTGAAGCTTTCTTT.

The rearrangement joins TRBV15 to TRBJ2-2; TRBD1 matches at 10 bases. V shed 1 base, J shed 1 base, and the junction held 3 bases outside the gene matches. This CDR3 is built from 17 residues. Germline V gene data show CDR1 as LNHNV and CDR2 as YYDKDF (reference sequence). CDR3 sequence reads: CATSRARTGGNTGELFF. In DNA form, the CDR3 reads TGTGCCACCAGCAGAGCAAGGACAGGGGGGAACACCGGGGAGCTGTTTTTT.

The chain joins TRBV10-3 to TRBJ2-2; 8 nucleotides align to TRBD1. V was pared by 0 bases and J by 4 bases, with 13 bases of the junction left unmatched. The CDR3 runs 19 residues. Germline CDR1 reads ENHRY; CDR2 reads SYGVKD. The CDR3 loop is CAISESRDRTQRGTGELFF. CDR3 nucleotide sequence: TGTGCCATCAGTGAGTCCAGGGACAGGACCCAAAGGGGCACCGGGGAGCTGTTTTTT.

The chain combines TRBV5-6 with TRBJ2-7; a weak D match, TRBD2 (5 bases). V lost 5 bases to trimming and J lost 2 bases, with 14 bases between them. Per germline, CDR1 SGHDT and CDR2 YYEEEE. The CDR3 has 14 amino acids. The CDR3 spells CASSYTTGTYEQYF. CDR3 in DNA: TGTGCCAGCAGTTATACAACGGGGACCTACGAGCAGTACTTC.

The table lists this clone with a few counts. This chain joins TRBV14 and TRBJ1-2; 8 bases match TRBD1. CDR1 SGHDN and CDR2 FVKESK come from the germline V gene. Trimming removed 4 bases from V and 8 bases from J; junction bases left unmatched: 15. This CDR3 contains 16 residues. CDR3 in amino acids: CASSLSRTGTGRGYTF. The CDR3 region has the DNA TGTGCCAGCAGCCTTTCACGTACCGGGACAGGTCGAGGCTACACCTTC.

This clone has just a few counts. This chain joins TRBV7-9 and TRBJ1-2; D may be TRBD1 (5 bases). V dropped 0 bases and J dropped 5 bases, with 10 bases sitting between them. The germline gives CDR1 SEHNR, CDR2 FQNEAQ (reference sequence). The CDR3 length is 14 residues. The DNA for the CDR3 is TGTGCCAGCAGCTTAGCGGCAGGGACTTATGGCTACACCTTC. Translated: CASSLAAGTYGYTF. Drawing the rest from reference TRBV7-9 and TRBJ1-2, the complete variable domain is DTGVSQNPRHKITKRGQNVTFRCDPISEHNRLYWYRQTLGQGPEFLTYFQNEAQLEKSRLLSDRFSAERPKGSFSTLEIQRTEQGDSAMYLCASSLAAGTYGYTFGSGTRLTVV.

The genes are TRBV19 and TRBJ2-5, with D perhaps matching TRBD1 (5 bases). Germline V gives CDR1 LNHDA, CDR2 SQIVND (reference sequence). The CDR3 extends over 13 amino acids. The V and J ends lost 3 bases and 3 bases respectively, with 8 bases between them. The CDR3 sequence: CASSIGAKETQYF. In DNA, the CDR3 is TGTGCCAGTAGTATTGGGGCGAAAGAGACCCAGTACTTC. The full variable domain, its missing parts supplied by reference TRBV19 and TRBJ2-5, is DGGITQSPKYLFRKEGQNVTLSCEQNLNHDAMYWYRQDPGQGLRLIYYSQIVNDFQKGDIAEGYSVSREKKESFPLTVTSAQKNPTAFYLCASSIGAKETQYFGPGTRLLVL.

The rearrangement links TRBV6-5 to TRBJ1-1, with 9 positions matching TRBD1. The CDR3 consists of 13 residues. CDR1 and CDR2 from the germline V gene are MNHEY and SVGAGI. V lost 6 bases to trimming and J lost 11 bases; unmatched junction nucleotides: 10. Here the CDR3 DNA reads TGTGCCAGCAGCCAAGAGGGGACAGGGCTGGCTTTCTTT. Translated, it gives CASSQEGTGLAFF.